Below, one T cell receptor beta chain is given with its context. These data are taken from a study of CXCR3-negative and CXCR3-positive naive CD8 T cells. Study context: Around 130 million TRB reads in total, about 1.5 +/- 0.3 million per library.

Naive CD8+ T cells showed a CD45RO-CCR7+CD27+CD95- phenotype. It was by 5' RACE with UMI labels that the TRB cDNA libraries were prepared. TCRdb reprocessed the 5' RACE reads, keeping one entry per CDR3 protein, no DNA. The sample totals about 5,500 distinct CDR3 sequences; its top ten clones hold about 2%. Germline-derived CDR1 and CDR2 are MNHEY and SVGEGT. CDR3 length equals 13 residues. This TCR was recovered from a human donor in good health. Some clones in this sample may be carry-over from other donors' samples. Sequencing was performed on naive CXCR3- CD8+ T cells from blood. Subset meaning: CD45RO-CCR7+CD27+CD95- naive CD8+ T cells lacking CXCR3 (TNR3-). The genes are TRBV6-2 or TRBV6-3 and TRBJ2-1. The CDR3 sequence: CASTRRSYNEQFF.